This T cell receptor (beta chain) was obtained from a study of beta chain features in type 1 diabetes. Study overall: Analysis included about 110 million sorted cells drawn from all samples. Study results and limitations: Type 1 diabetes patients showed fewer insertions and more deletions at VDJ junctions. The question of HLA type influencing TCRB rearrangement was one that remained unresolved here.

TCRB transcripts that were expressed got sequenced, as all of the isolated RNA had been reverse transcribed. Clones were sequenced by immunoSEQ multiplex PCR, and TCRdb holds only the in-frame ones, with some missing. The sample shows approximately 250,000 clones, 9.6% of them seen only once. To note about this clone: What it binds is unknown.

The sample was naive CD4+ T cells from blood. The source of this sequence is a woman between 18 and 29 years old in good health.

The CDR3 loop reads CASSFRGSTGELFF. The CDR3 nucleotides read TGTGCCAGCAGCTTCAGGGGGTCGACCGGGGAGCTGTTTTTT. The rearrangement links TRBV7-7 to TRBJ2-2; TRBD1 matches at 7 bases. CDR3 length: 14 residues. The trim removed 3 bases at V and 5 bases at J, leaving 3 bases unmatched. Germline V lookup: CDR1 SSHAT, CDR2 FNYEAQ (reference sequence).